The 5 T cell receptor beta chains below all came from one sample that was sequenced in a study of shared clonotypes between healthy human individuals. Generated by immunoSEQ multiplex PCR, the TCRdb table keeps only in-frame clones and is missing some. Of about 2.2 million clones in the sample, 93% were seen once. The naive CD8 population came from CD45RO-negative cells selected for CCR7, without terminally differentiated effector memory CD45RA+ cells. Sequenced material: naive CD8+ T cells from PBMCs. These receptors came from a man between 18 and 35 years old in good health. Some clones in this sample may be carry-over from other donors' samples.

The chain is built from TRBV7-8 and TRBJ1-4, with a weak D call TRBD1 (5 bases). Germline lookup yields CDR1 SGHVS and CDR2 FQNEAQ. The CDR3 totals 14 residues. Trimming left V 1 base short and J 6 bases short, with 9 bases between. The CDR3 DNA reads TGTGCCAGCAGCTTAGTGTCGACAGATGAAAAACTGTTTTTT. This sequence encodes CASSLVSTDEKLFF. The full variable domain, rest sourced from reference TRBV7-8 and TRBJ1-4, is GAGVSQSPRYKVAKRGQDVALRCDPISGHVSLFWYQQALGQGPEFLTYFQNEAQLDKSGLPSDRFFAERPEGSVSTLKIQRTQQEDSAVYLCASSLVSTDEKLFFGSGTQLSVL.

The chain uses TRBV27 and TRBJ2-7, with 7 positions matching TRBD2. Trimming took 3 bases from V and 3 from J; bases not matched to a gene: 5. This CDR3 has 14 residues. Germline CDR1 and CDR2: MNHEY and SMNVEV (reference sequence). The chain's CDR3 is CASSLGGTIYEQYF. CDR3 DNA: TGTGCCAGCAGTTTGGGGGGGACGATCTACGAGCAGTACTTC.

The rearrangement joins TRBV6-1 to TRBJ2-7; 7 bases align to TRBD1. The germline V gene encodes CDR1 MNHNS and CDR2 SASEGT. The CDR3 extends over 12 amino acids. Losses at the gene ends were 10 bases for V and 5 bases for J; bases not matched to a gene: 8. This CDR3 is CATDREKNEQYF. DNA of the CDR3: TGTGCCACCGACAGGGAGAAAAACGAGCAGTACTTC.

The V call is TRBV6-5, the J call TRBJ2-1; 8 bases fit TRBD2. Germline CDR1 is MNHEY and CDR2 is SVGAGI. The length of the CDR3 is 15 residues. Losses at the gene ends were 7 bases for V and 3 bases for J; bases not matched to a gene: 8. The DNA of the CDR3 is TGTGCCAGCACCTCCGGGACTAGTATCTACAATGAGCAGTTCTTC. Protein: CASTSGTSIYNEQFF.

J is TRBJ2-1 and V is TRBV7-9; 14 bases line up with TRBD2. V lost 3 bases, J lost 0 bases, and 4 bases stayed unmatched. The CDR3 totals 18 residues. From germline, CDR1 is SEHNR and CDR2 FQNEAQ (reference sequence). The CDR3 DNA reads TGTGCCAGCAGCTTGACTAGCGGGAGGGTCAGCTCCTACAATGAGCAGTTCTTC. This encodes CASSLTSGRVSSYNEQFF. The full variable domain, with the rest looked up from reference TRBV7-9 and TRBJ2-1, is DTGVSQNPRHKITKRGQNVTFRCDPISEHNRLYWYRQTLGQGPEFLTYFQNEAQLEKSRLLSDRFSAERPKGSFSTLEIQRTEQGDSAMYLCASSLTSGRVSSYNEQFFGPGTRLTVL.